This T cell receptor beta chain was observed in a study of blood T cell repertoires in COVID-19 (dated by TCRdb to 2020 to 2021). Looking at the study overall: Collaborator samples came from the United States, Italy and Spain and covered acute and convalescent phases of COVID-19. The prospective study material was composed of cDNA or gDNA derived from T cells, B-cell-depleted T cells, or PBMCs. The dataset comprised deeply sampled blood TCRbeta repertoires from subjects exposed to, actively infected with, or recovered from COVID-19. The repertoires were made available in a free public database intended to serve as a resource for research on the immune response to SARS-CoV-2. Samples were obtained from the ongoing ImmuneRACE study (first 160 participants) and from 1,254 subjects provided by 6 global collaborators. Nearly every sample came with metadata listing a de-identified subject ID, COVID-19 status, age in years and sex. HLA class I and class II types, where available, came from metadata supplied by the sample provider rather than from assay-based typing.

Enrolling through a virtual design, the prospective study's participants ranged in age from about 18 to 100 years and lived across more than 20 United States geographic areas. In the prospective study, cohorts were assigned on the basis of participant-reported clinical history obtained from a screening survey and a study questionnaire. Recovered participants in ImmuneRACE Cohort 3 were defined by two consecutive negative NP/OP PCR tests, clearance by a healthcare professional, or resolution of symptoms. In the prospective study, whole blood, serum and a nasopharyngeal or oropharyngeal swab were collected from each participant by mobile phlebotomists. Prospective study participants could optionally give additional blood draws and questionnaires over an approximately two-month period. Blood samples from the prospective study were shipped frozen or at room temperature prior to DNA extraction. As concerns this clone: Its cognate antigen has yet to be identified. No much larger clone is present one base from it, and per-base qualities are unavailable.

What the work shows at the level of the full study, not this receptor alone: The quantity of clinical and demographic metadata differed by source and by participant and was supplied without curation.

TCRbeta CDR3 regions were amplified from genomic DNA using the immunoSEQ Assay, a bias-controlled multiplex PCR. As for the authors' bioinformatics: Within the assay, amplification of reference gene primers was used to estimate how many nucleated cells each sample contained. To quantify the absolute abundance of each unique TCRbeta CDR3 rearrangement, sequence reads were collapsed and filtered. For each sample, productive Simpson clonality was calculated by taking the square root of Simpson's diversity index across productive rearrangements. TCRdb provides this immuneACCESS table in a form limited to in-frame rearrangements. Some clones are lacking; in checked studies, under half of them reflect an unresolved V gene, and why the rest are absent is not known. V and J calls and clone size are those listed in that table; D and trimming were worked out from the DNA. Counted in this sample were 170,000 or so clones; roughly 87% of them appeared once. Over 7% of the sample belongs to the ten largest clones.

Sequencing was performed on PBMCs or T cells enriched from blood (not recorded which). The clonotype originates from a woman aged 50 to 60 who had recovered from COVID-19.

The bases read TGTGCCAGCAGCTTAGTCCCAGGGACAGGCTTCTTGGCTGAAGCTTTCTTT. This is translated as CASSLVPGTGFLAEAFF. The rearrangement joined TRBV7-9 to TRBJ1-1, with 8 bases aligning to TRBD1. Reading the germline V gene (reference sequence) gives CDR1 SEHNR and CDR2 FQNEAQ. The CDR3 sequence holds 17 residues, the cysteine and phenylalanine included. This entry keeps only the CDR3 DNA: 51 bases, framed from base 1. Germline trimming amounts to 1 base on V and 6 bases on J, with 13 as the count of junction bases outside the gene matches.